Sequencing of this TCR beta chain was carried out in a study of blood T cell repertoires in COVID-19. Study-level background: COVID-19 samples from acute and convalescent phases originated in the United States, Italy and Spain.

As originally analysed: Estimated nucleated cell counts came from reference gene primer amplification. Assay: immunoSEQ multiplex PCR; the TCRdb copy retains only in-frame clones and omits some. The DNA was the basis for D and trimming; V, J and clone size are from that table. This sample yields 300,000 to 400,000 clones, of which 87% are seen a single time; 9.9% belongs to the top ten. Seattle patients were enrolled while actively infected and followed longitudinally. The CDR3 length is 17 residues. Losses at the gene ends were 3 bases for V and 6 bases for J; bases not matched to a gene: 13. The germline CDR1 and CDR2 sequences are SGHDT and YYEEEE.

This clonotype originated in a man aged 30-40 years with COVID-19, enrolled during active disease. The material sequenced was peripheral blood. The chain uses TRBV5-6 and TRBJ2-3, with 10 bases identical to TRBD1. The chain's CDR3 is CASSYPMTGGGMDTQYF. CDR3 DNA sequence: TGTGCCAGCAGCTACCCCATGACAGGGGGCGGGATGGATACGCAGTATTTT.